This T cell receptor beta chain was identified in a study of post-analysis software for immune sequencing data. Whole-study findings and limits: Relative to controls, patients had 4 or 5 TRBV segments at higher frequency, with TRBV5-6, TRBV5-1 and TRBV20-1 among these.

Included in the TCR beta cDNA libraries were unique molecular identifiers. TCRdb used MiXCR to reprocess the PCR reads, holding one entry per CDR3 protein. The sample has 550,000 to 700,000 distinct CDR3 sequences, roughly 40% seen once; the top ten hold 1.5% to 2%. The CDR3 has 15 amino acids. Per the germline V gene, CDR1 is LGHDT and CDR2 is YNNKEL (reference sequence). This clonotype was picked up a small number of times. Its target is not known. The origin of this receptor is a girl aged 10-17 years with multiple sclerosis. The chain combines TRBV3-1 with TRBJ2-7, with D hard to call. The J call is doubtful: the DNA matches TRBJ2-5 better. Sequences were obtained from blood. The CDR3 DNA sequence: TGTGCCAGCAGCCAAGATTTTAGCCGGGCCCAGACCCAGTACTTC. Translated: CASSQDFSRAQTQYF.